This T cell receptor (beta chain) originates from a study of tumor-infiltrating lymphocytes in primary liver carcinoma. Overall study: Sequenced samples came back with roughly 3.5 to 7.13 million productive TCRbeta reads, and the counts looked alike across tissue types.

A constant-region primer served to make TCR beta cDNA from about 500 ng total RNA. ARM-PCR, slightly modified, supplied the TCR beta libraries through three nested multiplex PCR rounds. TRBV1-TRBV30 forward primers and a C-beta reverse primer were used in the first two PCR rounds, which each ran for around 10 cycles. A single record per CDR3 protein comes from TCRdb applying MiXCR to the multiplex PCR reads. Found here are 20,000 to 30,000 distinct CDR3 sequences, roughly three quarters of them singletons; the top ten hold around 33%. V lost 1 base, J lost 6 bases, and 10 bases lay in between. In germline, CDR1 is SGHAT, CDR2 FQDESV (reference sequence). The CDR3 runs 13 residues. This clonotype is hyperexpanded. The study co-extracted DNA and RNA from about 19-30 mg of unsorted bulk tissue. Over 80% viable tumor cells were present in every tumor sample.

The sequenced material came from liver tumor tissue from sampling region 5. Noted subset: tumor region T5, tumor centre. The receptor comes from a woman between 25 and 40 years old with primary liver carcinoma and hepatitis B virus infection. V gene TRBV11-1 combines with J gene TRBJ2-7; no definite D call. The CDR3 loop is CASSLGYLREQYF. CDR3 bases: TGTGCCAGCAGCTTAGGATACCTCCGCGAGCAGTACTTC.